This paragraph reports one T cell receptor (beta chain). The data belong to a study of cytomegalovirus exposure and HLA in healthy donors. The germline CDR1 and CDR2 sequences are SGHRS and YFSETQ. The CDR3 is 14 amino acids. V gave up 4 bases and J gave up 2 bases; unmatched junction bases: 5. PCR employed 60 Vbeta and 13 Jbeta primers. Some clones are missing from TCRdb's copy, which holds only in-frame ones; the method was immunoSEQ multiplex PCR. This sample carries 120,000 or so clones, roughly 80% of them seen once, and the ten largest clones take under 5%. Sequencing input: PBMCs. The TCR was taken from a man aged 18 to 35 in good health and CMV-seropositive. The gene calls are TRBV5-1 and TRBJ2-7; 8 bases fit TRBD1. The CDR3 loop is CASSPLDRAYEQYF. The CDR3 DNA follows: TGCGCCAGCAGCCCATTGGACAGGGCCTACGAGCAGTACTTC.